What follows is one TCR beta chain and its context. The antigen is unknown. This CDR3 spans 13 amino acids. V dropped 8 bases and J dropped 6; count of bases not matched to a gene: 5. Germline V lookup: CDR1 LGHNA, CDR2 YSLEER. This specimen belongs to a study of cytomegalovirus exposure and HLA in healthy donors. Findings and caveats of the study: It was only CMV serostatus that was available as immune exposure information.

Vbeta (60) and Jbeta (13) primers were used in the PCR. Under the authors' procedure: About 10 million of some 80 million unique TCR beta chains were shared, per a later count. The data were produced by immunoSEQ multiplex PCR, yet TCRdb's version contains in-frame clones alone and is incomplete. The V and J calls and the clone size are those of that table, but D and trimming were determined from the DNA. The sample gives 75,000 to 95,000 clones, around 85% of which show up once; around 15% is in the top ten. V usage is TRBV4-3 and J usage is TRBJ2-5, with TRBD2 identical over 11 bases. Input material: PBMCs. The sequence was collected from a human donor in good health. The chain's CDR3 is CASGTSGGKTQYF. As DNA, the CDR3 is TGCGCCAGCGGAACTAGCGGGGGAAAGACCCAGTACTTC.